This is a list of T cell receptor beta chains from one sample in a study of shared clonotypes between healthy human individuals. Libraries were prepared by immunoSEQ multiplex PCR; TCRdb keeps only in-frame clonotypes and omits some of them. The sample holds roughly 1.5 million clones, about 98% seen once. Specimen: naive CD4+ T cells sorted from blood. These receptors originate from a man aged 30 to 45 in good health. Both conserved end residues are part of each CDR3. A D gene is named only where the DNA matches it firmly. Where a row states a size, it is once, few, many or the class of an expanded clone; other rows omit it.

.,12,TRBV19,.,TRBJ2-3,CASSIGWGTQYF,TGTGCCAGTAGTATCGGTTGGGGGACGCAGTATTTT
.,17,TRBV5-1,.,TRBJ1-5,CASSLNPSGRDAQPQHF,TGCGCCAGCAGCCTCAACCCTTCCGGGAGGGATGCTCAGCCCCAGCATTTT
.,16,TRBV6-1,TRBD2,TRBJ2-5,CASSGGTSGSQETQYF,TGTGCCAGCAGTGGTGGGACTAGCGGGTCGCAGGAGACCCAGTACTTC
.,15,TRBV10-3,.,TRBJ2-7,CAISGSGGLLREQYF,TGTGCCATCAGTGGCTCAGGGGGGCTACTGAGGGAGCAGTACTTC
.,16,TRBV18,.,TRBJ2-2,CASSPTAGANTGELFF,TGTGCCAGCTCACCTACTGCGGGTGCGAACACCGGGGAGCTGTTTTTT
.,15,TRBV5-8,.,TRBJ1-5,CASSLAGSENQPQHF,TGTGCCAGCAGCTTGGCCGGATCAGAGAATCAGCCCCAGCATTTT
once,14,TRBV7-2,.,TRBJ1-1,CASSRRQGGYEAFF,TGTGCCAGCAGCAGAAGGCAGGGTGGCTACGAAGCTTTCTTT
.,19,TRBV27,TRBD2,TRBJ2-1,CASSLWTSALMGLRNEQFF,TGTGCCAGCAGTTTGTGGACTAGCGCATTAATGGGACTACGCAATGAGCAGTTCTTC
.,15,TRBV7-8,TRBD2,TRBJ2-7,CASSLVAGGRGEQYF,TGTGCCAGCAGCCTCGTAGCGGGAGGGAGAGGCGAGCAGTACTTC
.,13,TRBV11-3,.,TRBJ2-5,CASSYRERETQYF,TGTGCCAGCAGCTACAGGGAAAGGGAGACCCAGTACTTC
.,14,TRBV28,.,TRBJ2-1,CASSLLSEGPNAFF,TGTGCCAGCAGTCTACTGTCTGAGGGCCCGAATGCGTTCTTC
once,16,TRBV7-8,.,TRBJ1-3,CASSLNVGGSGNTIYF,TGTGCCAGCAGCTTAAATGTTGGAGGGTCGGGAAACACCATATATTTT
.,13,TRBV28,.,TRBJ2-7,CASSTPTGYEQYF,TGTGCCAGCAGCACCCCAACAGGGTACGAGCAGTACTTC
.,13,TRBV4-3,.,TRBJ2-3,CASSQAHTDTQYF,TGCGCCAGCAGCCAAGCCCACACAGATACGCAGTATTTT
once,14,TRBV7-2,.,TRBJ1-2,CASSLDGRVYGYTF,TGTGCCAGCAGCCTCGACGGTCGGGTTTATGGCTACACCTTC
once,13,TRBV18,.,TRBJ1-4,CASSSGKGEKLFF,TGTGCCAGCTCATCCGGAAAGGGGGAAAAACTGTTTTTT
.,15,TRBV15,.,TRBJ2-6,CATSSRGAGANVLTF,TGTGCCACCAGCAGTCGAGGTGCTGGGGCCAACGTCCTGACTTTC
.,15,TRBV14,TRBD1,TRBJ2-2,CASSRTGVPTGELFF,TGTGCCAGCAGTCGGACAGGGGTCCCCACCGGGGAGCTGTTTTTT
.,13,TRBV28,.,TRBJ2-7,CASSLYSSYEQYF,TGTGCCAGCAGTTTATACAGTAGCTACGAGCAGTACTTC
few,12,TRBV7-9,.,TRBJ1-4,CASSPGGEKLFF,TGTGCCAGCAGCCCGGGGGGCGAAAAACTGTTTTTT
.,21,TRBV5-1,TRBD2,TRBJ2-1,CASSGTDRGAGLAGVRAIEFF,TGCGCCAGCAGCGGGACCGACAGGGGCGCAGGACTAGCGGGAGTTCGGGCTATAGAGTTCTTC
.,15,TRBV28,TRBD1,TRBJ1-2,CASSTDRSPNYGYTF,TGTGCCAGCAGTACGGACAGGAGTCCTAACTATGGCTACACCTTC
.,14,TRBV6-1,.,TRBJ2-3,CASSEAMGGDTQYF,TGTGCCAGCAGTGAAGCCATGGGGGGAGATACGCAGTATTTT
.,19,TRBV7-6,TRBD2,TRBJ2-7,CASSLSAGAGGANRVEQYF,TGTGCCAGCAGCTTATCGGCGGGGGCCGGGGGGGCTAACCGCGTCGAGCAGTACTTC
.,14,TRBV27,.,TRBJ2-7,CASMRRDPRDEQYF,TGTGCCAGCATGAGGCGGGACCCTAGGGACGAGCAGTACTTC
.,14,TRBV5-4,TRBD1,TRBJ1-4,CASSSQGAGEKLFF,TGTGCCAGCAGCTCACAGGGGGCAGGGGAAAAACTGTTTTTT
.,14,TRBV11-2,.,TRBJ2-7,CASRPPGVPYEQYF,TGTGCCAGCAGGCCCCCGGGGGTTCCCTACGAGCAGTACTTC
.,14,TRBV2,.,TRBJ1-5,CASRLTPGNQPQHF,TGTGCCAGCAGACTGACCCCTGGGAATCAGCCCCAGCATTTT
.,12,TRBV5-1,TRBD1,TRBJ1-2,CASGTDRVGYTF,TGCGCCAGCGGCACGGACAGGGTCGGCTACACCTTC
once,16,TRBV19,.,TRBJ1-1,CASRGGPGGTNTEAFF,TGTGCCAGTAGGGGGGGGCCCGGTGGGACGAACACTGAAGCTTTCTTT
.,12,TRBV6-5,.,TRBJ1-2,CASRRGEYGYTF,TGTGCCAGCAGAAGGGGGGAGTATGGCTACACCTTC
.,15,TRBV5-1,TRBD1,TRBJ2-7,CASSLRGTGAYEQYF,TGCGCCAGCAGCTTGCGCGGGACAGGGGCCTACGAGCAGTACTTC
.,14,TRBV7-2,.,TRBJ2-5,CASSSDVQGKTQYF,TGTGCCAGCAGCTCCGACGTCCAAGGAAAGACCCAGTACTTC
.,16,TRBV7-9,TRBD1,TRBJ1-2,CATLRTGGNEYYGYTF,TGTGCCACCCTCCGGACAGGGGGCAACGAGTACTATGGCTACACCTTC
.,12,TRBV5-1,.,TRBJ2-2,CASSLVGGELFF,TGCGCCAGCAGCTTGGTTGGCGGGGAGCTGTTTTTT
.,16,TRBV7-9,TRBD2,TRBJ2-5,CASSRLAGGPQETQYF,TGTGCCAGCAGCCGACTAGCGGGAGGGCCTCAAGAGACCCAGTACTTC
.,13,TRBV9,.,TRBJ1-1,CASSVGWGAEAFF,TGTGCCAGCAGCGTAGGTTGGGGCGCTGAAGCTTTCTTT
.,13,TRBV15,TRBD1,TRBJ1-2,CATSSPDRAGYTF,TGTGCCACCAGCTCTCCCGACAGGGCCGGCTACACCTTC
.,14,TRBV5-1,TRBD1,TRBJ1-1,CASRTQGANTEAFF,TGCGCCAGCAGAACACAGGGGGCGAACACTGAAGCTTTCTTT
.,17,TRBV19,TRBD2,TRBJ2-3,CASTLGTSGSLTDTQYF,TGTGCCAGTACCCTCGGAACTAGCGGGAGCCTGACAGATACGCAGTATTTT
.,16,TRBV7-2,.,TRBJ1-2,CASSWKRTGTHYGYTF,TGTGCCAGCAGCTGGAAGCGTACCGGGACACACTATGGCTACACCTTC
.,15,TRBV7-9,TRBD1,TRBJ1-2,CASSPPGQGVGGYTF,TGTGCCAGCAGCCCGCCGGGACAGGGGGTAGGAGGCTACACCTTC
.,16,TRBV9,.,TRBJ1-1,CASSVDPGTMNTEAFF,TGTGCCAGCAGCGTAGATCCGGGCACCATGAACACTGAAGCTTTCTTT
once,12,TRBV19,TRBD1,TRBJ2-7,CASSRTGAEQYF,TGTGCCAGTAGTCGAACAGGGGCCGAGCAGTACTTC
.,13,TRBV18,.,TRBJ2-7,CASSPRETYEQYF,TGTGCCAGCTCACCACGGGAGACGTACGAGCAGTACTTC
.,13,TRBV11-2,.,TRBJ2-1,CASSLGDGMVQFF,TGTGCCAGCAGCTTAGGGGACGGAATGGTGCAGTTCTTC
.,13,TRBV19,.,TRBJ2-7,CASSSGRAYEQYF,TGTGCCAGTAGTAGTGGCAGGGCCTACGAGCAGTACTTC
.,14,TRBV11-3,.,TRBJ1-4,CASTFDRGDEKLFF,TGTGCCAGCACTTTCGACCGGGGCGATGAAAAACTGTTTTTT
.,17,TRBV19,TRBD1,TRBJ1-2,CASSIGQERWRLYGYTF,TGTGCCAGTAGTATCGGACAGGAGAGATGGAGGTTATATGGCTACACCTTC
.,16,TRBV5-6,.,TRBJ2-6,CASSLLFGTGANVLTF,TGTGCCAGCAGCTTGCTTTTCGGTACTGGGGCCAACGTCCTGACTTTC
.,16,TRBV11-2,TRBD2,TRBJ2-7,CASSARGGLAGFEQYF,TGTGCCAGCAGCGCCCGGGGGGGACTAGCTGGGTTCGAGCAGTACTTC
once,15,TRBV2,.,TRBJ1-5,CASSRRAGADQPQHF,TGTGCCAGCAGTAGAAGGGCAGGGGCGGACCAGCCCCAGCATTTT
.,14,TRBV9,.,TRBJ2-3,CASSDERGTDTQYF,TGTGCCAGCAGCGACGAGCGGGGCACAGATACGCAGTATTTT